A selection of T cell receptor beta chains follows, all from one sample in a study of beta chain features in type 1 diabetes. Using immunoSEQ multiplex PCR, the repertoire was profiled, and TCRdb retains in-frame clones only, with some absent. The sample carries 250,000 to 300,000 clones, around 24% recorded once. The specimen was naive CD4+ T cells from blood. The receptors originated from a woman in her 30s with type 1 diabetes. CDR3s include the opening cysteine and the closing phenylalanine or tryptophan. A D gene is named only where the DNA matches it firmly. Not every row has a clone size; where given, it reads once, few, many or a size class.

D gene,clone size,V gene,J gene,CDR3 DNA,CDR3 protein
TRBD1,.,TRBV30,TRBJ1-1,TGTGCCTGGAGTAGACAGGGGACTGAAGCTTTCTTT,CAWSRQGTEAFF
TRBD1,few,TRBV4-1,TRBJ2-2,TGCGCCAGCAGCCATAACAGGGGGCGCATCACCGGGGAGCTGTTTTTT,CASSHNRGRITGELFF
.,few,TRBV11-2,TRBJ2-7,TGTGCCAGCAGCTTAGGAACCAGGAACTCCTACGAGCAGTACTTC,CASSLGTRNSYEQYF
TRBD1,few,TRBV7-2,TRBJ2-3,TGTGCCAGCAGCCGCAGGGACAGGGGGAACACAGATACGCAGTATTTT,CASSRRDRGNTDTQYF
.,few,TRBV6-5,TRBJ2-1,TGTGCCAGCAGTTACGGAGCGAGGGGGGGCTACAATGAGCAGTTCTTC,CASSYGARGGYNEQFF
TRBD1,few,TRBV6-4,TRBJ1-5,TGTGCCAGCAGTGAATACGACAGGGTGGAGCCCCAGCATTTT,CASSEYDRVEPQHF
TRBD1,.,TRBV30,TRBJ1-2,TGTGCCTGGAGTATCCCGAATCCGGGACAGGGTTATGGCTACACCTTC,CAWSIPNPGQGYGYTF
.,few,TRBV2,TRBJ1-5,TGTGCCAGCAGTGAGAGGTCCCCTAGCAATCAGCCCCAGCATTTT,CASSERSPSNQPQHF
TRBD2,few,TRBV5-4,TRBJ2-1,TGTGCCAGCAGCTCCCTCGGGACTAGCCGAAGCCCCAATGAGCAGTTCTTC,CASSSLGTSRSPNEQFF
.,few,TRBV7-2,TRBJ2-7,TGTGCCAGCAGCTTAGGTTACGTCGGGACCTACGAGCAGTACTTC,CASSLGYVGTYEQYF
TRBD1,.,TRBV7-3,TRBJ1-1,TGTGCCAGCAGCTTAGACAGGGCAAACACTGAAGCTTTCTTT,CASSLDRANTEAFF
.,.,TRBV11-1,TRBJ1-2,TGTGCCAGCAGCGCTATATCCTACTATGGCTACACCTTC,CASSAISYYGYTF
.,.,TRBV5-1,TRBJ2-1,TGCGCCAGCAGCTTGAGCTCTTCCTACAATGAGCAGTTCTTC,CASSLSSSYNEQFF
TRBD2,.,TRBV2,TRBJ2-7,TGTGCCAGCAGTGAGGGGGGGGCCTACGAGCAGTACTTC,CASSEGGAYEQYF
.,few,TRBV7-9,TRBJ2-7,TGTGCCAGCAGCTTAGAGGGGCCCCACGAGCAGTACTTC,CASSLEGPHEQYF
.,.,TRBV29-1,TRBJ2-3,TGCAGCGTAGATGGACATCGCTTAAACCCTAGCACAGATACGCAGTATTTT,CSVDGHRLNPSTDTQYF
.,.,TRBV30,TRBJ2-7,TGTGCCTGGAGCCAACAGGGAGACGAGCAGTACTTC,CAWSQQGDEQYF
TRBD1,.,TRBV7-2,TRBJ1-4,TGTGCCAGCACCTCAAGGAGGAACAGGGGAGAAGAAAAACTGTTTTTT,CASTSRRNRGEEKLFF
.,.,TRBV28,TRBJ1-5,TGTGCCAGCAGCTTTCTAGTTCGGCCCCAGCATTTT,CASSFLVRPQHF
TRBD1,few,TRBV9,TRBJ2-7,TGTGCCAGCAGCGTGGGGACAGGGGCCTTCTACGAGCAGTACTTC,CASSVGTGAFYEQYF
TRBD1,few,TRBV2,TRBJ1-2,TGTGCCAGCACCTTCGGACAGGGGGATGGCTACACCTTC,CASTFGQGDGYTF
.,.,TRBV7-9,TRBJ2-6,TGTGCCAGCAGCCCTTCTGGGGCCAACGTCCTGACTTTC,CASSPSGANVLTF
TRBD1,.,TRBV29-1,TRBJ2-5,TGCAGCGTTGAAGATGTCAGGGGGCCGGAGACCCAGTACTTC,CSVEDVRGPETQYF
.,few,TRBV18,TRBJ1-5,TGTGCCAGCTCACCGGCAGGCGGCAATCAGCCCCAGCATTTT,CASSPAGGNQPQHF
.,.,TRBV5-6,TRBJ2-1,TGTGCCAGCAGCCCGACTTTGAGGGCCTACAATGAGCAGTTCTTC,CASSPTLRAYNEQFF
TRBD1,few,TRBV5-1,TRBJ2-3,TGCGCCAGCAGCCCCCGGGACAGTTACACAGATACGCAGTATTTT,CASSPRDSYTDTQYF
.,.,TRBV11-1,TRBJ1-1,TGTGCCAGCTCCAGGGGCTCGGAAGCTTTCTTT,CASSRGSEAFF
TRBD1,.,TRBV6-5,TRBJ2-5,TGTGCCAGCAGTGAAGGACAGGGGAAAGAGACCCAGTACTTC,CASSEGQGKETQYF
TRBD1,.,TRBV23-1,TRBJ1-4,TGCGCCAGCAGTCAATCGGTCGCGACAGGGGCTCGAGAAAAACTGTTTTTT,CASSQSVATGAREKLFF
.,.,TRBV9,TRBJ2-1,TGTGCCAGCAGCGTACCCCCCCGAGGGCTCTACAATGAGCAGTTCTTC,CASSVPPRGLYNEQFF
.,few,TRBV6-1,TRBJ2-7,TGTGCCAGCAGACCCTATTCGGCCTACGAGCAGTACTTC,CASRPYSAYEQYF
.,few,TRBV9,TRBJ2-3,TGTGCCAGCACCGGTTCCCCTCAAGCGGGAGATACGCAGTATTTT,CASTGSPQAGDTQYF
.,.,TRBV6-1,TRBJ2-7,TGTGCCAGCACCCCTAGTGGAGGGGAGCAGTACTTC,CASTPSGGEQYF
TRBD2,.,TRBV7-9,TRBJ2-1,TGTGCCAGCAGCTTGCTAGCGGGAGCCGATGAGCAGTTCTTC,CASSLLAGADEQFF
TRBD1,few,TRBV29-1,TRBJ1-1,TGCAGCTTTTTTACCAGGACAGGGAGGGACACTGAAGCTTTCTTT,CSFFTRTGRDTEAFF
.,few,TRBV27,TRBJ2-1,TGTGCCAGCAGTTTCGGGGGTAGCTCCTACAATGAGCAGTTCTTC,CASSFGGSSYNEQFF
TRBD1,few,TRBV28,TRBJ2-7,TGTGCCAGCACTGACGGACAGGGGGCGCCGGGTGAGCAGTACTTC,CASTDGQGAPGEQYF
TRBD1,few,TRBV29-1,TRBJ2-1,TGCAGCGGTAGCTCGGGACAGGGACCCTACAATGAGCAGTTCTTC,CSGSSGQGPYNEQFF
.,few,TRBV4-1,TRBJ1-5,TGCGCCAGCAGCCAATTCGTTGGTGAGTCTGGCAATCAGCCCCAGCATTTT,CASSQFVGESGNQPQHF
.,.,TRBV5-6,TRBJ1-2,TGTGCCAGCAGCTTGGCCAGCTATGGCTACACCTTC,CASSLASYGYTF
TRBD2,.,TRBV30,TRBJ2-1,TGTGCCTGGAGTGTTCACCCGTGGGCGGGAGGGCAGGGTGAGCAGTTCTTC,CAWSVHPWAGGQGEQFF
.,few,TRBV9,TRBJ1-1,TGTGCCAGCAGCCTTGGTTCGCAGGGGAACACTGAAGCTTTCTTT,CASSLGSQGNTEAFF
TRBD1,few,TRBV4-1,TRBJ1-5,TGCGCCAGCAGCCAACCGGGACAGGTAGGCCAGCCCCAGCATTTT,CASSQPGQVGQPQHF